The 24 T cell receptor beta chains below all came from one sample that was sequenced in a study of blood T cells in healthy people across ages. A second about 7 to 11 cycle PCR used barcoded and J-beta primers. A single record per CDR3 protein comes from TCRdb applying MiXCR to the 5' RACE reads. The sample holds 540,000 or so distinct CDR3 sequences, 24% seen once. In addition, the sample was reused for a study of T cells of mothers and their children.

The sequencing input was blood. These receptors all stem from a boy aged 5-17 years in good health.

This clonotype occurred a few times. The chain carries TRBV7-3 and TRBJ2-1; 8 bases map to TRBD2. With 5 bases clipped from V and 0 bases from J, the junction kept 6 bases outside the gene matches. Germline V CDR1 and CDR2: SGHTA, FQGTGA. The CDR3 is made up of 16 amino acids. CDR3 sequence: CASSLSGTSSYNEQFF. The CDR3 region has the DNA TGTGCCAGCAGCCTATCCGGGACTAGCTCCTACAATGAGCAGTTCTTC.

This clonotype was seen a handful of times. The gene calls are TRBV4-1 and TRBJ2-7, with D unclear. V dropped 1 base and J dropped 6 bases, with 16 bases sitting between them. Germline values: CDR1 MGHRA, CDR2 YSYEKL. This CDR3 contains 15 residues. CDR3 DNA: TGCGCCAGCAGCCAAGGAGAGGATCTCCCGGGCGAGCAGTACTTC. Amino acid sequence: CASSQGEDLPGEQYF.

The chain carries TRBV28 and TRBJ2-3; no clear D gene. CDR3 length: 15 residues. Germline loops: CDR1 MDHEN, CDR2 SYDVKM. Trimming took off 10 bases at V and 0 bases at J, with 17 bases between the two ends. The CDR3 DNA follows: TGTGCCACCCCCTTTGGGAAAATTAGCACAGATACGCAGTATTTT. This encodes CATPFGKISTDTQYF.

This clonotype has just a few counts. The chain links TRBV27 to TRBJ2-1; 11 bases agree with TRBD2. The CDR3 contains 17 residues. Per germline, CDR1 MNHEY and CDR2 SMNVEV (reference sequence). The V segment lost 7 bases and the J segment 5 bases; nucleotides outside the gene matches: 13. The CDR3 sequence is CASTPSTGTSGNNEQFF. CDR3 bases: TGTGCCAGCACCCCTTCAACCGGGACTAGCGGAAACAATGAGCAGTTCTTC.

This clonotype was picked up a small number of times. The V call is TRBV28, the J call TRBJ2-6; 7 nucleotides agree with TRBD1. The length of the CDR3 is 15 residues. After removal of 7 bases from V and 0 bases from J, the junction contained 3 bases not matched to a gene. The germline gives CDR1 MDHEN, CDR2 SYDVKM. Here the CDR3 reads CASKPGGSGANVLTF. The CDR3 DNA sequence: TGTGCCAGCAAACCAGGGGGCTCTGGGGCCAACGTCCTGACTTTC. Using reference TRBV28 and TRBJ2-6 for the parts outside the CDR3, the full variable domain is DVKVTQSSRYLVKRTGEKVFLECVQDMDHENMFWYRQDPGLGLRLIYFSYDVKMKEKGDIPEGYSVSREKKERFSLILESASTNQTSMYLCASKPGGSGANVLTFGAGSRLTVL.

The chain joins TRBV4-3 to TRBJ2-7; D unclear. Germline lookup yields CDR1 LGHNA and CDR2 YSLEER. The V end was cut by 4 bases, the J end by 5 bases, with 15 bases between. The CDR3 runs to 14 residues. CDR3 DNA sequence: TGCGCCAGCAGCCGAACAACACAGTCCAACGAGCAGTACTTC. Translation: CASSRTTQSNEQYF.

J is TRBJ2-5 and V is TRBV7-9; 15 bases line up with TRBD2. CDR1 is SEHNR, CDR2 FQNEAQ, per germline (reference sequence). The CDR3 runs to 16 residues. After removal of 1 base from V and 11 bases from J, the junction contained 8 bases not matched to a gene. In nucleotides, the CDR3 is TGTGCCAGCAGCTTAGAGCCGGGACTAGCGGGAGGTGGGCAGTACTTC. Protein: CASSLEPGLAGGGQYF.

This chain joins TRBV7-9 and TRBJ2-2; D possibly matches TRBD1 or TRBD2 (5 bases each). CDR3 length: 18 residues. The V end lost 1 base, the J end lost 0 bases, and 15 bases lay between the germline ends. The V gene's germline CDR1 is SEHNR and CDR2 FQNEAQ (reference sequence). For the CDR3, the DNA is TGTGCCAGCAGCTTAGGAAAGCGCAGGGACGCGAACACCGGGGAGCTGTTTTTT. Residues: CASSLGKRRDANTGELFF.

There are a few counts of this clonotype. The chain uses TRBV4-2 and TRBJ2-7, with 10 bases lining up with TRBD2. Germline V CDR1 and CDR2: LGHNA, YNFKEQ. This CDR3 spans 16 amino acids. J gave up 2 bases and V 4 bases, and 8 bases lay outside the gene matches. The CDR3 is CASSPQTSGQTYEQYF. DNA of the CDR3: TGTGCCAGCAGCCCACAGACTAGCGGGCAAACCTACGAGCAGTACTTC.

The chain uses TRBV30 and TRBJ1-2; TRBD1 matches at 9 bases. The CDR3 contains 14 residues. Per germline, CDR1 GTSNPN and CDR2 SVGIG (reference sequence). V shed 0 bases and J 3 bases; nucleotides not matched to a gene: 2. In DNA, the CDR3 is TGTGCCTGGAGTGTGGACAGGGGACACTATGGCTACACCTTC. This encodes CAWSVDRGHYGYTF.

The genes are TRBV5-1 and TRBJ2-5; D perhaps matches TRBD2 (6 bases). Germline-derived CDR1 and CDR2 are SGHRS and YFSETQ. This CDR3 spans 13 amino acids. The ends were cut back, 7 bases at V and 4 bases at J, with 14 bases in the middle. The DNA of the CDR3 is TGCGCCAGCGCGGGGACCACCTCAGAGACCCAGTACTTC. This sequence encodes CASAGTTSETQYF.

This clonotype was counted only a few times. The chain is built from TRBV18 and TRBJ2-4, with D perhaps TRBD1 (6 bases). Trimming stripped 5 bases from V and 7 bases from J, with 12 bases between. The CDR3 sequence is 13 residues long. Germline loops: CDR1 KGHSH, CDR2 LQKENI. The CDR3 bases are TGTGCCAGCTCATCAGGGGAGCAGAACATTCAGTACTTC. Protein: CASSSGEQNIQYF.

V gene TRBV28 combines with J gene TRBJ1-2; 9 bases align to TRBD1. CDR1 MDHEN and CDR2 SYDVKM come from the germline V gene. V was pared by 8 bases and J by 6 bases, with 7 bases of the junction left unmatched. This CDR3 has 13 amino acids. For the CDR3, the DNA is TGTGCCAGCGGACAGGGGAGCGATGATGGCTACACCTTC. Translation: CASGQGSDDGYTF.

This clonotype was detected a few times. V usage is TRBV20-1 and J usage is TRBJ2-5; D is unresolved. CDR3 length: 17 amino acids. The V gene's germline CDR1 is DFQATT and CDR2 SNEGSKA (reference sequence). Trimming left V 0 bases short and J 1 base short, with 18 bases between. The CDR3 region is CSARETSLFGVQETQYF. The CDR3 DNA sequence: TGCAGTGCTAGAGAAACCTCCCTCTTTGGAGTCCAAGAGACCCAGTACTTC.

The CDR3, as DNA: TGTGCCAGCAGCTTCAGGGACAGCCTTCGGTCCTCTGGGGCCAACGTCCTGACTTTC. Its translation: CASSFRDSLRSSGANVLTF. The V and J genes are TRBV7-2 and TRBJ2-6, with 7 positions matching TRBD1. This CDR3 has 19 amino acids. The V and J ends lost 3 bases and 0 bases, in that order; junction bases with no gene match: 11. Per germline, CDR1 SGHTA and CDR2 FQGNSA.

The rearrangement joins TRBV6-5 to TRBJ1-2; D is uncertain. V lost 1 base and J 0 bases, leaving 12 bases between the germline ends. The CDR3 is 16 amino acids. Germline CDR1 MNHEY, CDR2 SVGAGI. CDR3 loop: CASSYYGRRPNYGYTF. The CDR3 DNA reads as TGTGCCAGCAGTTACTATGGACGTCGGCCTAACTATGGCTACACCTTC.

V is TRBV28 and J is TRBJ2-6; D unresolved. V dropped 1 base and J dropped 2 bases, with 3 bases sitting between them. This CDR3 comprises 14 residues. Germline loops: CDR1 MDHEN, CDR2 SYDVKM. This chain's CDR3 is CASSLLAGANVLTF. Here the CDR3 DNA reads TGTGCCAGCAGTTTATTAGCTGGGGCCAACGTCCTGACTTTC.

This clonotype was counted between two and nine times. The chain employs TRBV27 and TRBJ2-5, with TRBD2 identical over 8 bases. CDR3 size: 14 residues. V lost 4 bases and J lost 6; bases outside the gene matches: 7. Germline CDR1 is MNHEY and CDR2 is SMNVEV (reference sequence). The CDR3 is CASSSGLDRKTQYF. The CDR3 DNA follows: TGTGCCAGCAGTTCGGGACTAGATAGGAAGACCCAGTACTTC.

Only a few counts were recorded for this clonotype. The rearrangement uses TRBV20-1 and TRBJ2-7, with D unclear. This CDR3 is 12 amino acids long. Trimming took 0 bases from V and 2 from J, leaving 5 bases between them. CDR1 is DFQATT and CDR2 is SNEGSKA in the germline V gene (reference sequence). The CDR3 sequence: CSARDITYEQYF. CDR3 DNA: TGCAGTGCTAGAGACATAACCTACGAGCAGTACTTC.

This clonotype was detected a few times. This chain joins TRBV6-5 and TRBJ2-7, with D uncertain. Per the germline V gene, CDR1 is MNHEY and CDR2 is SVGAGI. The germline V and J ends were trimmed by 6 bases and 4 bases, with 16 bases remaining between them. CDR3 size: 14 residues. The CDR3 here is CASSLGRYQYEQYF. For the CDR3, the DNA is TGTGCCAGCAGCCTAGGACGTTATCAATACGAGCAGTACTTC.

This clonotype was seen more than once but under ten times. The chain uses TRBV5-1 and TRBJ2-1, with D uncertain. Deletions cut 2 bases from V and 0 bases from J, with 9 bases between. CDR1 and CDR2 from the germline V gene are SGHRS and YFSETQ. CDR3 length equals 15 residues. The DNA of the CDR3 is TGCGCCAGCAGCTTAGCTTGGGGCTCCTACAATGAGCAGTTCTTC. Protein: CASSLAWGSYNEQFF.

This chain uses TRBV7-9 with TRBJ2-5, with 8 nucleotides matching TRBD1. This CDR3 is 16 amino acids long. Germline CDR1 is SEHNR and CDR2 is FQNEAQ (reference sequence). V was pared by 5 bases and J by 1 base, with 9 bases of the junction left unmatched. The CDR3 DNA is TGTGCCAGCAGCCAGCCCCGAGACAGGGGCCAAGAGACCCAGTACTTC. As protein: CASSQPRDRGQETQYF.

This clonotype occurred a few times. The V gene is TRBV29-1, the J gene TRBJ1-2; TRBD1 might be the D (6 bases). Germline CDR1 SQVTM, CDR2 ANQGSEA. This CDR3 is built from 15 residues. V was cut by 6 bases and J by 4 bases, with 21 bases left in between. CDR3: CSVPIGGGQGYGYTF. The CDR3, as DNA: TGCAGCGTGCCCATTGGGGGGGGGCAAGGCTATGGCTACACCTTC.

This rearrangement joins TRBV27 to TRBJ2-7; 10 bases agree with TRBD2. The germline V gene encodes CDR1 MNHEY and CDR2 SMNVEV (reference sequence). V shed 5 bases and J 2 bases; nucleotides not matched to a gene: 9. The CDR3 spans 16 residues. The CDR3 nucleotides read TGTGCCAGCAGTCTCCTTACTAGCGGGATGACCTACGAGCAGTACTTC. This encodes CASSLLTSGMTYEQYF.